Reported below is one T cell receptor (beta chain). Some clones are missing from TCRdb's copy, which holds only in-frame ones; the method was immunoSEQ multiplex PCR. This repertoire shows some 54,000 clones, approximately 80% found once; its top ten account for roughly 4.5%. This CDR3 is built from 15 residues. CDR1 is SGHTA, CDR2 FQGNSA, per germline. After removal of 5 bases from V and 14 bases from J, the junction contained 17 bases not matched to a gene. This sample stems from a study of OX40 agonist ivuxolimab in advanced cancers. This TCR derives from an adult with an advanced solid tumor such as melanoma, head and neck, liver or kidney cancer. The rearrangement joins TRBV7-2 to TRBJ1-4; TRBD1 aligns across 7 bases. The sample here was CD4+ or CD8+ T cells sorted from blood, taken in a trial of the OX40 agonist ivuxolimab. The DNA of the CDR3 is TGTGCCAGCAGCAAACAGGGGCTGGATACCGAGGGGCTGTTTTTT. It specifies CASSKQGLDTEGLFF.